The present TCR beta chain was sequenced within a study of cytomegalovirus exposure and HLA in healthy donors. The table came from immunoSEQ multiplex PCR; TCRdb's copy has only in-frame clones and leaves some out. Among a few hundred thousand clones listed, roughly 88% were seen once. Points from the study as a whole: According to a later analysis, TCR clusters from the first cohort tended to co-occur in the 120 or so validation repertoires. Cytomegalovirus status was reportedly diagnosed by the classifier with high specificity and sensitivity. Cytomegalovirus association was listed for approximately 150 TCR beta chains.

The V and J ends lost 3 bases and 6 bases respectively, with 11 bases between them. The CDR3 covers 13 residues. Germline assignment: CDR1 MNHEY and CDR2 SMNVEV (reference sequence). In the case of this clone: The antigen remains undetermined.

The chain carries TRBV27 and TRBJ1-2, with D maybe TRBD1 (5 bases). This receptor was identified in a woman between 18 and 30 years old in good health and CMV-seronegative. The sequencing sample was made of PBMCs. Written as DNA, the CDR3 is TGTGCCAGCAGTTTCTTGGGGGGGGATGGCTACACCTTC. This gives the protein CASSFLGGDGYTF.